This T cell receptor beta chain was identified during a study of long-term antiretroviral therapy in people with HIV. Study at large: The earliest samples came about a decade before the 2015 immediate-ART recommendation. Study-level results: Blood obtained between about 2004 and 2018 may reflect older ART regimens. Upon ART, diversity increased but remained lower than transplant donor controls.

Cryopreserved PBMC samples of roughly 0.85-10 million cells were used for DNA extraction. CDR1 MNHNY and CDR2 SVGAGI come from the germline V gene (reference sequence). CDR3 length: 13 residues. Trimming took off 9 bases at V and 1 base at J, with 12 bases between the two ends. At the survey level, the v3.0 immunoSEQ assay was run. Here immunoSEQ multiplex PCR was the method, and the copy in TCRdb shows in-frame clones only, minus some. The sample has some 11,000 clones, about 80% seen once. A word on this clone: Its antigen is unidentified.

The starting material was unsorted PBMCs, obtained at the start of antiretroviral therapy, before treatment. This chain joins TRBV6-6 and TRBJ1-2; D might be TRBD1 (6 bases). This TCR came from a man aged 25 to 45 with HIV. This chain's CDR3 is CASATDSNYGYTF. CDR3 bases: TGTGCCAGTGCCACGGACAGTAACTATGGCTACACCTTC.